These 4 T cell receptor beta chains share one sample of origin, sequenced in a study of glioma-infiltrating T cells after dendritic cell vaccination. Time point defined: after dendritic cell vaccination, including at tumor progression/relapse. Sequencing used immunoSEQ multiplex PCR; TCRdb keeps in-frame clones, though not all of them. The table shows roughly 60,000 clones, with around nine tenths occurring only once. This specimen was blood, taken after dendritic cell vaccination. These receptors all stem from a human donor with glioblastoma.

The V gene is TRBV5-4, the J gene TRBJ1-1; no clear D. Germline CDR1 reads SGHNT; CDR2 reads YYREEE (reference sequence). CDR3 length: 15 amino acids. Trimming stripped 4 bases from V and 0 bases from J, with 13 bases between. The CDR3, as DNA: TGTGCCAGCAGCCCACCCGGTTCCGTGAACACTGAAGCTTTCTTT. As protein: CASSPPGSVNTEAFF.

This chain uses TRBV15 with TRBJ2-7; 8 nucleotides match TRBD1. The trim removed 0 bases at V and 5 bases at J, leaving 9 bases unmatched. The CDR3 sequence is 16 residues long. Germline values: CDR1 LNHNV, CDR2 YYDKDF (reference sequence). CDR3 sequence (DNA): TGTGCCACCAGCAGAGAGACAGGGGTCTTCCTCCACGAGCAGTACTTC. Its translation is CATSRETGVFLHEQYF.

The chain joins TRBV7-3 to TRBJ1-2; 7 positions match TRBD1. V lost 4 bases to trimming and J lost 8 bases; unmatched junction nucleotides: 7. The CDR3 is 13 amino acids. Per the germline V gene, CDR1 is SGHTA and CDR2 is FQGTGA. CDR3: CASSSGQTEGYTF. The CDR3, as DNA: TGTGCCAGCAGCTCGGGACAGACGGAGGGCTACACCTTC. Supplemented by reference TRBV7-3 and TRBJ1-2, the full variable domain reads GAGVSQTPSNKVTEKGKYVELRCDPISGHTALYWYRQSLGQGPEFLIYFQGTGAADDSGLPNDRFFAVRPEGSVSTLKIQRTERGDSAVYLCASSSGQTEGYTFGSGTRLTVV.

This chain joins TRBV5-1 and TRBJ2-5; 7 nucleotides align to TRBD2. The CDR3 length is 16 residues. CDR1 is SGHRS and CDR2 is YFSETQ in the germline V gene. V shed 3 bases and J 1 base; nucleotides not matched to a gene: 9. The CDR3, as DNA: TGCGCCAGCAGCTGGGGAGGGCGGGGTGGCCAAGAGACCCAGTACTTC. This codes for CASSWGGRGGQETQYF.